These 27 T cell receptor beta chains share one sample of origin, sequenced in a study of blood T cell repertoires in COVID-19. The repertoire was sequenced with immunoSEQ multiplex PCR; TCRdb's copy has only in-frame clones and lacks some. The sample consists of about 64,000 clones, 75% to 95% of them appearing once. Specimen: peripheral blood. Receptors originate from a woman of 80 years or more with active COVID-19.

Concerning this clone itself: At one of its ends the junction is not consistent with the germline gene, which may arise from a read error. The chain has TRBV7-9 and TRBJ1-2; D unclear. The CDR3 totals 14 residues. CDR1 and CDR2 from the germline V gene are SEHNR and FQNEAQ (reference sequence). DNA for the CDR3: TGTGCCAGCAACTTATTCGGGAGAGAAAATGGCTACACCTTC. This gives the protein CASNLFGRENGYTF.

The rearrangement uses TRBV6-5 and TRBJ1-1; D remains ambiguous. This CDR3 has 13 residues. Germline CDR1 MNHEY, CDR2 SVGAGI. The V end lost 5 bases, the J end lost 2 bases, and 9 bases lay between the germline ends. CDR3 coding DNA: TGTGCCAGCAGTCGGACGGGAAACACTGAAGCTTTCTTT. Amino acid sequence: CASSRTGNTEAFF.

This clone was observed a few times. This rearrangement joins TRBV10-3 to TRBJ1-2, with TRBD1 matching 8 bases. The germline gives CDR1 ENHRY, CDR2 SYGVKD. V gave up 0 bases and J gave up 4 bases; unmatched junction bases: 4. The CDR3 consists of 15 residues. As DNA, the CDR3 is TGTGCCATCAGTGAGTCTGACAGGGGCCCCTATGGCTACACCTTC. Translation gives CAISESDRGPYGYTF.

The chain recombines TRBV5-5 with TRBJ1-1; 7 positions agree with TRBD1. Trimming removed 4 bases from V and 1 base from J; junction bases left unmatched: 7. In germline, CDR1 is SGHKS, CDR2 YYEKEE (reference sequence). The CDR3 runs to 15 residues. CDR3 coding DNA: TGTGCCAGCAGCGCAACGGGACAGCCGAACACTGAAGCTTTCTTT. It codes for CASSATGQPNTEAFF.

This clone was picked up one time. This rearrangement joins TRBV2 to TRBJ2-1; possible D gene TRBD2, 5 bases. The CDR3 runs 13 residues. Germline V gene data show CDR1 as SNHLY and CDR2 as FYNNEI. V was pared by 4 bases and J by 10 bases, with 14 bases between. This CDR3 is CASSAPGLVEQFF. The CDR3 nucleotides read TGTGCCAGCAGTGCCCCGGGATTGGTAGAGCAGTTCTTC.

V gene TRBV6-5 combines with J gene TRBJ2-1; 14 bases are shared with TRBD2. This CDR3 has 14 amino acids. CDR1 is MNHEY, CDR2 SVGAGI, per germline. V was pared by 6 bases and J by 7 bases, with 2 bases of the junction left unmatched. CDR3 DNA: TGTGCCAGCAGCGGGACTAGCGGGAGTAATGAGCAGTTCTTC. It codes for CASSGTSGSNEQFF.

The chain joins TRBV5-4 to TRBJ2-7, with TRBD2 matching over 9 bases. CDR3 size: 15 residues. V dropped 5 bases and J dropped 4; count of bases not matched to a gene: 10. The V gene's germline CDR1 is SGHNT and CDR2 YYREEE (reference sequence). CDR3 protein: CASSWFLAGPYEQYF. The CDR3 coding sequence is TGTGCCAGCAGTTGGTTCCTAGCGGGACCATACGAGCAGTACTTC.

The rearrangement joins TRBV3-1 (or the pseudogene TRBV3-2) to TRBJ2-1, with 11 bases that match TRBD2. Germline values: CDR1 LGHDT, CDR2 YNNKEL (reference sequence). The CDR3 runs to 14 residues. Unmatched junction bases numbered 4, after V lost 8 bases and J lost 4 bases. The CDR3 bases are TGTGCCAGCGGGGGGACTAGCGGTTACAATGAGCAGTTCTTC. It codes for CASGGTSGYNEQFF.

The chain joins TRBV19 to TRBJ2-3; maybe TRBD1 (5 bases). The CDR3 has 13 amino acids. CDR1 and CDR2 (germline): LNHDA, SQIVND (reference sequence). V shed 10 bases and J shed 4 bases, with 15 bases lying between them. The CDR3 nucleotides read TGTGCCACGGGCTATCTGGGGCCAGATACGCAGTATTTT. Encoded protein: CATGYLGPDTQYF.

The V and J genes are TRBV3-1 (or the pseudogene TRBV3-2) and TRBJ2-1; D may be TRBD2 (5 bases). Germline CDR1 and CDR2: LGHDT and YNNKEL (reference sequence). Trimming shortened V by 0 bases and J by 6 bases, and 9 bases separated the two germline ends. This CDR3 spans 14 amino acids. CDR3 amino acids: CASSQDRTLNEQFF. The CDR3 coding sequence is TGTGCCAGCAGCCAAGATCGGACTCTCAATGAGCAGTTCTTC.

The chain carries TRBV29-1 and TRBJ2-3, with D possibly TRBD2 on 5 matching bases. The CDR3 consists of 11 residues. CDR1 and CDR2 (germline): SQVTM, ANQGSEA. Trimming removed 7 bases at V and 0 bases at J, with 5 bases between. The CDR3 is CSGGSTDTQYF. DNA for the CDR3: TGCAGCGGAGGGAGCACAGATACGCAGTATTTT.

The J gene is TRBJ2-5, the V gene TRBV19; 7 nucleotides match TRBD1. Losses at the gene ends were 8 bases for V and 5 bases for J; bases not matched to a gene: 11. The CDR3 runs to 14 residues. Per germline, CDR1 LNHDA and CDR2 SQIVND (reference sequence). In DNA, the CDR3 is TGTGCCAGTGCGAGTGACAGGGCCACGGAGACCCAGTACTTC. It translates to CASASDRATETQYF.

The chain has TRBV3-1 (or the pseudogene TRBV3-2) and TRBJ1-2, with TRBD1 identical over 9 bases. This CDR3 is 13 amino acids long. V shed 4 bases, J shed 8 bases, and the junction held 5 bases outside the gene matches. Germline CDR1 reads LGHDT; CDR2 reads YNNKEL (reference sequence). This CDR3 reads CASSPNRGQGYTF. The CDR3 DNA reads TGTGCCAGCAGCCCGAACAGGGGGCAGGGCTACACCTTC.

The J gene is TRBJ1-1, the V gene TRBV9, with D possibly TRBD1 on 6 matching bases. The CDR3 is 16 residues long. V was clipped by 0 bases and J by 2 bases, with 14 bases between them. CDR1 is SGDLS and CDR2 is YYNGEE in the germline V gene. The CDR3 sequence is CASSVGPTGSNTEAFF. The CDR3 nucleotides read TGTGCCAGCAGCGTAGGCCCGACAGGTTCTAACACTGAAGCTTTCTTT.

CDR3 in amino acids: CASARPDSYNEQFF. CDR3 nucleotide sequence: TGTGCCAGCGCGCGGCCAGACTCCTACAATGAGCAGTTCTTC. This chain links TRBV7-9 with TRBJ2-1; D call uncertain. V was trimmed by 8 bases and J by 0 bases, leaving 11 bases between them. The germline CDR1 and CDR2 sequences are SEHNR and FQNEAQ (reference sequence). There are 14 residues in the CDR3.

The V gene is TRBV2, the J gene TRBJ2-7; 7 positions agree with TRBD2. The trim removed 8 bases at V and 7 bases at J, leaving 8 bases unmatched. The V gene's germline CDR1 is SNHLY and CDR2 FYNNEI. The CDR3 totals 12 residues. Written as DNA, the CDR3 is TGTGCCAGCTCCACCGTCGGGGGGGAGCAGTACTTC. Amino acids: CASSTVGGEQYF.

This clone was detected only once. V is TRBV2 and J is TRBJ2-2; D is perhaps TRBD1 (6 bases). This CDR3 has 13 residues. The V gene lost 6 bases and the J gene lost 5 bases, with 10 bases spanning the gap. Germline V gene data show CDR1 as SNHLY and CDR2 as FYNNEI. The DNA of the CDR3 is TGTGCCAGCAGAGCCGACAGGACCGGGGAGCTGTTTTTT. This sequence encodes CASRADRTGELFF.

This chain uses TRBV6-5 with TRBJ1-2; the D gene is possibly TRBD1 (5 bases). CDR1 is MNHEY and CDR2 is SVGAGI in the germline V gene. This CDR3 comprises 14 residues. V lost 7 bases and J lost 6, with 18 bases in between. The CDR3 nucleotides are TGTGCCAGCACCCCATCCAGGGATCCCCATGGCTACACCTTC. This sequence encodes CASTPSRDPHGYTF.

The rearrangement links TRBV3-1 (or the pseudogene TRBV3-2) to TRBJ1-6; D gene ambiguous. Germline V gene sequence: CDR1 LGHDT, CDR2 YNNKEL (reference sequence). This CDR3 is 12 amino acids long. Trimming shortened V by 7 bases and J by 11 bases, and 12 bases separated the two germline ends. CDR3 in amino acids: CASTSEGAPLHF. The DNA of the CDR3 is TGTGCCAGCACCTCCGAGGGTGCACCCCTCCACTTT.

This clone was seen once. The rearrangement uses TRBV6-6 and TRBJ1-6, with D perhaps TRBD1 (5 bases). Germline V lookup: CDR1 MNHNY, CDR2 SVGAGI (reference sequence). The V end lost 2 bases, the J end lost 15 bases, and 14 bases lay between the germline ends. The CDR3 is 13 amino acids. The CDR3: CASSYGALDILHF. The CDR3, as DNA: TGTGCCAGCAGTTACGGGGCGCTGGATATCCTCCACTTT.

This rearrangement joins TRBV5-6 to TRBJ2-1, with 7 bases fitting TRBD2. The V gene's germline CDR1 is SGHDT and CDR2 YYEEEE. J lost 6 bases, V lost 4 bases, and 19 bases had no gene match. The CDR3 totals 18 residues. CDR3 in DNA: TGTGCCAGCAGCCCACTTCTTTCTGCGGGAGAACTGGGCAATGAGCAGTTCTTC. Protein: CASSPLLSAGELGNEQFF.

The gene calls are TRBV15 and TRBJ2-5; 7 bases fit TRBD2. The CDR3 loop spans 13 amino acids. The V gene's germline CDR1 is LNHNV and CDR2 YYDKDF (reference sequence). V trimming: 3 bases; J trimming: 4 bases; junction bases outside the gene matches: 2. The CDR3 reads CATSSWGGETQYF. In nucleotides, the CDR3 is TGTGCCACCAGCAGTTGGGGGGGAGAGACCCAGTACTTC.

This clone was detected only a few times. V usage is TRBV27 and J usage is TRBJ2-7, with TRBD2 identical over 8 bases. The germline V gene encodes CDR1 MNHEY and CDR2 SMNVEV (reference sequence). V dropped 4 bases and J dropped 2; count of bases not matched to a gene: 7. The CDR3 spans 15 residues. CDR3 DNA: TGTGCCAGCAGTTCTTTGACTAGCGAAGCCTACGAGCAGTACTTC. Encoded protein: CASSSLTSEAYEQYF.

The chain couples TRBV7-9 to TRBJ2-2; D may be TRBD2 (5 bases). Trimming removed 9 bases at V and 0 bases at J, with 14 bases between. CDR1 and CDR2 from the germline V gene are SEHNR and FQNEAQ (reference sequence). The CDR3 contains 15 residues. The CDR3 DNA sequence: TGTGCCAGTAGACCGGACTCGACGAACACCGGGGAGCTGTTTTTT. Amino acid sequence: CASRPDSTNTGELFF.

V and J are TRBV23-1 and TRBJ1-1; D is possibly TRBD1 (6 bases). TRBV23-1 is assigned to the ORF class and has an uncertain function. V was pared by 2 bases and J by 6 bases, with 13 bases between. The CDR3 contains 14 residues. The CDR3 region has the DNA TGCGCCAGCAGTCAAGGGGGCCAAGCCGCTGAAGCTTTCTTT. It yields the protein CASSQGGQAAEAFF.

J is TRBJ2-3 and V is TRBV7-2, with D possibly being TRBD1 (5 bases). The length of the CDR3 is 19 residues. Germline V gene sequence: CDR1 SGHTA, CDR2 FQGNSA. The V end lost 2 bases, the J end lost 2 bases, and 23 bases lay between the germline ends. CDR3: CASSLRRSGRYPSTDTQYF. CDR3 bases: TGTGCCAGCAGCTTAAGGCGATCAGGGCGATATCCCTCCACAGATACGCAGTATTTT.

V and J are TRBV28 and TRBJ1-1; no reliable D call. Germline V CDR1 and CDR2: MDHEN, SYDVKM. V was clipped by 2 bases and J by 0 bases, with 16 bases between them. The length of the CDR3 is 17 residues. The CDR3 region is CASSLSLTGSLNTEAFF. CDR3 DNA: TGTGCCAGCAGTTTAAGTTTGACCGGGTCTTTGAACACTGAAGCTTTCTTT.